The present TCR beta chain was sequenced within a study of blood T cell repertoires in COVID-19. The CDR3 covers 14 residues. Germline-derived CDR1 and CDR2 are MDHEN and SYDVKM. V was clipped by 8 bases and J by 1 base; unmatched bases: 7. Produced via immunoSEQ multiplex PCR; TCRdb's table is partial and in-frame only. The data hold about 240,000 clones, with about 84% observed a single time. This TCR was recovered from a man at least 80 years old with acute or convalescent COVID-19. The source material was peripheral blood. This rearrangement joins TRBV28 to TRBJ1-1, with 7 bases lining up with TRBD1. This CDR3 is CASSLTGSNTEAFF. In nucleotides, the CDR3 is TGTGCCAGCTCTTTGACAGGGTCGAACACTGAAGCTTTCTTT.